A single sample is the source of the 3 T cell receptor beta chains below, sequenced in a study of STAT5B mutations in CD4+ large granular lymphocyte leukemia. Here immunoSEQ multiplex PCR was the method, and the copy in TCRdb shows in-frame clones only, minus some. This table has 30,000 to 40,000 clones, about three quarters appearing once. Sequencing was done on a sample of CD4+ T cells from blood buffy coats. Receptors were obtained from a human donor in good health.

The chain couples TRBV18 to TRBJ1-4, with D possibly TRBD1 on 5 matching bases. Per germline, CDR1 KGHSH and CDR2 LQKENI. The V end was cut by 3 bases, the J end by 7 bases, with 15 bases between. This CDR3 region has 15 residues. The CDR3 here is CASSPSAGVGEKLFF. CDR3 bases: TGTGCCAGCTCACCGTCCGCGGGGGTGGGTGAAAAACTGTTTTTT.

The chain employs TRBV5-1 and TRBJ2-3; tentatively, D is TRBD1 or TRBD2 (5 bases each). CDR1 is SGHRS, CDR2 YFSETQ, per germline. This CDR3 has 13 amino acids. The V and J ends lost 5 bases and 4 bases respectively, with 11 bases between them. The CDR3 protein is CASSNGDADTQYF. The CDR3 region has the DNA TGCGCCAGCAGTAACGGGGACGCAGATACGCAGTATTTT.

V usage is TRBV6-5 and J usage is TRBJ1-2; no clear D. This CDR3 has 13 residues. V was trimmed by 8 bases and J by 4 bases, leaving 14 bases between them. Germline values: CDR1 MNHEY, CDR2 SVGAGI. CDR3 sequence: CASAEEGTYGYTF. CDR3 sequence (DNA): TGTGCCAGCGCTGAGGAGGGTACCTATGGCTACACCTTC.